These T cell receptor beta chains were read from a single sample in a study of technical replicates of blood from several donors. Assay used: immunoSEQ multiplex PCR; TCRdb lists only in-frame clones, some missing. Here the sample spans roughly 97,000 clones, roughly 96% being singletons. Material for sequencing was T cells isolated from PBMCs. The receptor source for this set is a human donor in good health. The CDR3 runs from the conserved cysteine through the conserved F or W. The order of the fields is J gene, V gene, D gene, CDR3 protein. The D gene is left open where the match is weak.

TRBJ2-1,TRBV28,NA,CASSLINGVEQFF
TRBJ2-2,TRBV19,TRBD1,CASSIYRGTGELFF
TRBJ2-3,TRBV4-1,NA,CASSQVGRKTDTQYF
TRBJ2-1,TRBV5-1,TRBD2,CASEGTGGPEQFF
TRBJ1-1,TRBV18,NA,CASSLGGLDTEAFF
TRBJ1-2,TRBV30,NA,CAWSVQGHNYGYTF
TRBJ1-3,TRBV15,TRBD1,CATSTSRGVSGNTIYF
TRBJ2-5,TRBV4-1,NA,CASSLPTETQYF
TRBJ1-5,TRBV19,TRBD1,CASSIDLSWGRGQPQHF
TRBJ2-7,TRBV2,TRBD1,CASIRDSPYEQYF
TRBJ1-3,TRBV7-2,NA,CASSLGPGSGNTIYF
TRBJ2-7,TRBV7-9,TRBD1,CASSPRQGDEQYF
TRBJ1-2,TRBV11-2,TRBD1,CASSLAPTGARGYTF
TRBJ2-5,TRBV18,TRBD1,CASSPGQEKTQYF
TRBJ1-2,TRBV19,NA,CASYRFYYGYTF
TRBJ1-4,TRBV4-1,TRBD1,CASSQAGGKLFF
TRBJ2-5,TRBV27,NA,CASSFQGSGETQYF
TRBJ1-4,TRBV25-1,NA,CASSEWMGGTAREKLFF
TRBJ2-7,TRBV4-1,NA,CASSQGGGQHEQYF
TRBJ1-5,TRBV10-3,NA,CAISESGGSNQPQHF
TRBJ1-1,TRBV6-5,NA,CASSYSVRNTEAFF
TRBJ1-2,TRBV5-4,NA,CASSLTQGYGYTF
TRBJ2-7,TRBV4-2,NA,CASSQDLALEQYF
TRBJ1-5,TRBV4-1,TRBD1,CASSRTGGYNQPQHF
TRBJ1-2,TRBV28,TRBD1,CASSNQGGYGYTF
TRBJ1-2,TRBV11-2,NA,CASSLGSSGIYGYTF
TRBJ1-4,TRBV5-5,NA,CASSSLAEDNEKLFF
TRBJ2-1,TRBV29-1,TRBD2,CSVGLAGHNEQFF
TRBJ2-1,TRBV2,TRBD2,CASRQGLAGYNEQFF
TRBJ1-4,TRBV21-1,NA,CASSREGQGSLDEKLFF
TRBJ1-1,TRBV18,NA,CASSTSGLTEAFF
TRBJ2-5,TRBV5-1,TRBD2,CASSLRLAETQYF
TRBJ2-1,TRBV6-5,TRBD2,CASSQGLAGGVEQFF
TRBJ2-1,TRBV10-2,NA,CASSELLGTFYNEQFF
TRBJ2-7,TRBV5-4,NA,CASSFGGSYEQYF
TRBJ2-2,TRBV5-6,TRBD1,CASSYGQGYTGELFF
TRBJ1-4,TRBV18,TRBD1,CASSKVPGQINEKLFF
TRBJ2-1,TRBV2,TRBD1,CASTPQGVDEQFF
TRBJ1-1,TRBV30,TRBD1,CAWRGTATMNTEAFF
TRBJ2-7,TRBV6-5,NA,CASATGPDEQYF